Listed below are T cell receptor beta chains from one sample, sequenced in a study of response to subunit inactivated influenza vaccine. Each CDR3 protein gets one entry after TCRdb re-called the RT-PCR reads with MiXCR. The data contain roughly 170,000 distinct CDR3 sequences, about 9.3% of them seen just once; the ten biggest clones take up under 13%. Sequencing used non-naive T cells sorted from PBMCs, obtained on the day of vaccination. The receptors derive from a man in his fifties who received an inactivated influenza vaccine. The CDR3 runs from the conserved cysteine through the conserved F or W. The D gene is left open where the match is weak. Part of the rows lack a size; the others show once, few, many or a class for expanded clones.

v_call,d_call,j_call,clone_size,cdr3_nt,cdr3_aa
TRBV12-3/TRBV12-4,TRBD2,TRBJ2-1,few,TGTGCCAGCAGTTTAGGCGGGGGGGCCGATGAGCAGTTCTTC,CASSLGGGADEQFF
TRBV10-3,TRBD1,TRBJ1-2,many,TGTGCCATCAGCAGGGACAGGGGGCCTGGCTACACCTTC,CAISRDRGPGYTF
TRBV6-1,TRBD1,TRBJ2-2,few,TGTGCCAGCGGTGGACAGGGAGTCACCGGGGAGCTGTTTTTT,CASGGQGVTGELFF
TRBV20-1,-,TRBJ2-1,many,TGCAGTGCTAGCCACAGGCAGAATGAGCAGTTCTTC,CSASHRQNEQFF
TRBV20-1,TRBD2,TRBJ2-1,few,TGCAGTGCTAGGATATCCCCATTTTCATTAGCGGGAATCTACAATGAGCAGTTCTTC,CSARISPFSLAGIYNEQFF
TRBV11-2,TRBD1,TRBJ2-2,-,TGTGCCAGCAGCCCCCAAAATCCCGGACAGGGTACCGGGGAGCTGTTTTTT,CASSPQNPGQGTGELFF
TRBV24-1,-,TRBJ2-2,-,TGTGCCACCAGTGATTTGAGAGGTACCGGGGAGCTGTTTTTT,CATSDLRGTGELFF
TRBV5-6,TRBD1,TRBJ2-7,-,TGTGCCAGCACCTCTTCAAGGGGACAGGGGGTATCCTACGAGCAGTACTTC,CASTSSRGQGVSYEQYF
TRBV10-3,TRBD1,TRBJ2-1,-,TGTGCCATCAGTGATGGGTTGGGACAGGGGCAGAACAATGAGCAGTTCTTC,CAISDGLGQGQNNEQFF
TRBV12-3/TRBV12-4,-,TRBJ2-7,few,TGTGCCAGCAGTTTCGGGAGTCCATCCTACGAGCAGTACTTC,CASSFGSPSYEQYF
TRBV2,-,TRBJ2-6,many,TGTGCCAGCAGTCCGTCGGGGCTTGGGGCCAACGTCCTGACTTTC,CASSPSGLGANVLTF
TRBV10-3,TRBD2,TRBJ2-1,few,TGTGCCATCAGTGATAGCGGGAGTACCTACAATGAGCAGTTCTTC,CAISDSGSTYNEQFF
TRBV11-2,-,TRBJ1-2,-,TGTGCCAGCAGCTTAGATCTGGGAGGGGGGGACTATGGCTACACCTTC,CASSLDLGGGDYGYTF
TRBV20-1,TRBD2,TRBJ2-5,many,TGCAGTGAAAGGACTAGCTCCCGGGAGACCCAGTACTTC,CSERTSSRETQYF
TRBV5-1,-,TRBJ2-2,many,TGCGCCAGCAGCAAGGGGGGATCGAACACCGGGGAGCTGTTTTTT,CASSKGGSNTGELFF
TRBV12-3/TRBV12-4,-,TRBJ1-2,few,TGTGCCAGCAGTTTGTTTTCCGCTAACTATGGCTACACCTTC,CASSLFSANYGYTF
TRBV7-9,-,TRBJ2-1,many,TGTGCCAGCAGCCGGAGTGCTGAGCAGTTCTTC,CASSRSAEQFF
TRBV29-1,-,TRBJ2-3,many,TGCAGCGTTGAACCAGCGGGCACAGATACGCAGTATTTT,CSVEPAGTDTQYF
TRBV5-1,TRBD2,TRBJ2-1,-,TGCGCCAGCAGCGGCCCCGGGACTAGCGGTGAGCAGTTCTTC,CASSGPGTSGEQFF
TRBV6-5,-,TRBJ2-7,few,TGTGCCAGCAGTTGGTGGTTGGGGGGCGAGTACGAGCAGTACTTC,CASSWWLGGEYEQYF
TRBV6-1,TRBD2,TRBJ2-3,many,TGTGCCAGCAGGAAGGGACTAGCGGGGGGCCGTAGCACAGATACGCAGTATTTT,CASRKGLAGGRSTDTQYF
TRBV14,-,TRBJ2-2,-,TGTGCCAGCAGCGCGGTAACGGGGGTAAACACCGGGGAGCTGTTTTTT,CASSAVTGVNTGELFF
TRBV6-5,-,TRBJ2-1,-,TGTGCCAGCAGTTACTCGTACAGACAAAATGAGCAGTTCTTC,CASSYSYRQNEQFF
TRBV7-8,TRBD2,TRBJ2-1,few,TGTGCCAGCAGCACCGGACTAGCGGGGGGGGAGAATGAGCAGTTCTTC,CASSTGLAGGENEQFF
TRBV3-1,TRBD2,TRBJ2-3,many,TGTGCCAGCAGCCAAGATTTCTTACTAGCGGATTTGATTACAGATACGCAGTATTTT,CASSQDFLLADLITDTQYF
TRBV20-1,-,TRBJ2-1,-,TGCAGTGCTAGGGCCCCGGGAAGGGGGGGTGAGCAGTTCTTC,CSARAPGRGGEQFF
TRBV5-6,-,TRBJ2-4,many,TGTGCCAGCAGCTTAACAAATACTCTAGCCAAAAACATTCAGTACTTC,CASSLTNTLAKNIQYF
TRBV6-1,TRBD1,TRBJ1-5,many,TGTGCCAGCAGTGACCCCCGGGGACAGGGTTATAGCAATCAGCCCCAGCATTTT,CASSDPRGQGYSNQPQHF
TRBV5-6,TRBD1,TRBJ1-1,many,TGTGCCAGCAGACCCACAGGGGGTTCTGAAGCTTTCTTT,CASRPTGGSEAFF
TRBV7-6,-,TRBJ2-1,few,TGTGCCAGCAGCTTAGTTGGGCTAGCAGGGAATGAGCAGTTCTTC,CASSLVGLAGNEQFF
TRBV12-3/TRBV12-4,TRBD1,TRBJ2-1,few,TGTGCCAGCACTCCCCCCGGCGGGACAGGGGGATACAATGAGCAGTTCTTC,CASTPPGGTGGYNEQFF
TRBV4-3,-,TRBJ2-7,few,TGCGCCAGCAGCCAAGATGCGGCCCCCAAAGGAGCCGAGCAGTACTTC,CASSQDAAPKGAEQYF
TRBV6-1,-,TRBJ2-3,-,TGTGCCAGCGTCTCGACGGAACGCACAGATACGCAGTATTTT,CASVSTERTDTQYF
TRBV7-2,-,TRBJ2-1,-,TGTGCCAGCAGCTTAAACCAGGTAAATGAGCAGTTCTTC,CASSLNQVNEQFF
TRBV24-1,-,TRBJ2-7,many,TGTGCCACCAGTGAGGCAACAGGGTCCGGCTACGAGCAGTACTTC,CATSEATGSGYEQYF
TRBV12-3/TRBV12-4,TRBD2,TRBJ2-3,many,TGTGCCAGCAGTCCAGCTAGCGGGGGGAACACAGATACGCAGTATTTT,CASSPASGGNTDTQYF
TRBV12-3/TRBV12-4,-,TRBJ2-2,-,TGTGCCAGCACCGATTTCAGGAACACCGGGGAGCTGTTTTTT,CASTDFRNTGELFF